A selection of T cell receptor beta chains follows, all from one sample in a study of shared clonotypes between healthy human individuals. Clones were sequenced by immunoSEQ multiplex PCR, and TCRdb holds only the in-frame ones, with some missing. In the table there are 1,500,000 or so clones, around 98.5% of which are singletons. The sequencing input was naive CD4+ T cells sorted from blood. These receptors came from a man under 40 in good health. The CDR3 runs from the conserved cysteine through the conserved F or W. D genes are given only for firm matches. For some rows the clone size is stated as once, few or many, or as a class when expanded; others skip it.

j_gene | abundance | v_gene | d_gene | len | CDR3nt | CDR3aa
TRBJ2-7 | . | TRBV18 | TRBD2 | 17 | TGTGCCAGCTCCCCCAAGCACGGGACTAGCGGGAGTTATGAGCAGTACTTC | CASSPKHGTSGSYEQYF
TRBJ2-7 | once | TRBV4-3 | TRBD1 | 15 | TGCGCCAGCAGCCAAGCGTCGGGACAGGGCTACGAGCAGTACTTC | CASSQASGQGYEQYF
TRBJ1-1 | once | TRBV6-5 | TRBD1 | 14 | TGTGCCAGCCGCCCCGACAGGGGGCATACTGAAGCTTTCTTT | CASRPDRGHTEAFF
TRBJ2-7 | . | TRBV25-1 | TRBD2 | 15 | TGTGCCAGCAGTGAAGGTGGACTAGCTCACTACGAGCAGTACTTC | CASSEGGLAHYEQYF
TRBJ2-7 | . | TRBV7-2 | . | 14 | TGTGCCAGCAGCTCGAGGGGATCCACCTACGAGCAGTACTTC | CASSSRGSTYEQYF
TRBJ2-4 | . | TRBV6-5 | TRBD1 | 14 | TGTGCCAGCAGTGGGACAGGGGAGACATACATTCAGTACTTC | CASSGTGETYIQYF
TRBJ2-3 | . | TRBV7-9 | . | 15 | TGTGCCAGCAGCTTAATCAGGGGAAGCACAGATACGCAGTATTTT | CASSLIRGSTDTQYF
TRBJ2-7 | . | TRBV10-3 | . | 14 | TGTGCCATTAAGCCGGGACACGAGGCCCCCGAGCAGTACTTC | CAIKPGHEAPEQYF
TRBJ2-2 | . | TRBV27 | TRBD2 | 15 | TGTGCCAGCAGTTTTACCCGCGGGAGTACCGGGGAGCTGTTTTTT | CASSFTRGSTGELFF
TRBJ2-3 | . | TRBV9 | TRBD1 | 16 | TGTGCCAGCAGCATTCGACAGGGCAGAGGCACAGATACGCAGTATTTT | CASSIRQGRGTDTQYF
TRBJ1-5 | . | TRBV28 | . | 14 | TGTGCCAGCAGTTTAGGTCAGGGGAATCAGCCCCAGCATTTT | CASSLGQGNQPQHF
TRBJ2-3 | . | TRBV5-1 | . | 16 | TGCGCCAGCAGCACCCGCACAGGGAACCCCCCAGATACGCAGTATTTT | CASSTRTGNPPDTQYF
TRBJ1-4 | . | TRBV6-5 | TRBD1 | 13 | TGTGCCAGCAGTAGGACAGGGAGGGAAAAACTGTTTTTT | CASSRTGREKLFF
TRBJ2-1 | . | TRBV6-1 | . | 13 | TGTGCCAGCTCGGGACCTCACCAGGGTGAGCAGTTCTTC | CASSGPHQGEQFF
TRBJ2-1 | . | TRBV18 | . | 14 | TGTGCCAGCTCACCATTAAGGGAACGGGGTGAGCAGTTCTTC | CASSPLRERGEQFF
TRBJ2-5 | . | TRBV28 | TRBD2 | 15 | TGTGCCAGCAGTATCGGACTAGCGGGAGGAGAGACCCAGTACTTC | CASSIGLAGGETQYF
TRBJ2-7 | . | TRBV5-1 | . | 15 | TGCGCCAGCAGCCCGGGCCAGGGAGACCTCTACGAGCAGTACTTC | CASSPGQGDLYEQYF
TRBJ1-2 | . | TRBV5-4 | TRBD1 | 14 | TGTGCCAGCAGTGAGGGGACAGGAGGGTATGGCTACACCTTC | CASSEGTGGYGYTF
TRBJ1-2 | once | TRBV7-2 | TRBD1 | 13 | TGTGCCAGCACGGAGACAGGGACCTATGGCTACACCTTC | CASTETGTYGYTF
TRBJ2-1 | . | TRBV7-3 | TRBD2 | 15 | TGTGCCAGCAGCTTCGTCCCGACTAGCCCTAATGAGCAGTTCTTC | CASSFVPTSPNEQFF
TRBJ2-3 | once | TRBV5-6 | TRBD2 | 17 | TGTGCCAGCAGCTTGGGTAGGGACTACCGAACCAGCGATACGCAGTATTTT | CASSLGRDYRTSDTQYF
TRBJ2-3 | . | TRBV6-1 | TRBD1 | 16 | TGTGCCAGCAGTGAAGGCGAGACAGGGTTTTCGGATACGCAGTATTTT | CASSEGETGFSDTQYF
TRBJ1-1 | . | TRBV18 | . | 13 | TGTGCCAGCTCACCAAGTACTGACGCTGAAGCTTTCTTT | CASSPSTDAEAFF
TRBJ2-2 | . | TRBV27 | TRBD1 | 14 | TGTGCCAGCAGAAAGTCAGGGGGCACCGGGGAGCTGTTTTTT | CASRKSGGTGELFF
TRBJ2-2 | . | TRBV11-3 | . | 19 | TGTGCCAGCAGCTCGAGGCCGGGTAGGGGGAGGACAAACACCGGGGAGCTGTTTTTT | CASSSRPGRGRTNTGELFF
TRBJ1-2 | once | TRBV28 | . | 11 | TGTGCCAGCAGGCAGAACTATGGCTACACCTTC | CASRQNYGYTF
TRBJ1-1 | . | TRBV5-6 | . | 12 | TGTGCCAGCAGTGAATCAGGGTCTAAAGCTTTCTTT | CASSESGSKAFF
TRBJ2-7 | . | TRBV6-6 | . | 14 | TGTGCCAGCAGTTACACCCAGTTAACCTACGAGCAGTACTTC | CASSYTQLTYEQYF
TRBJ2-2 | . | TRBV28 | TRBD2 | 18 | TGTGCCAGCAGTTCCCCTTTTGCGGGAGGAAAGAACACCGGGGAGCTGTTTTTT | CASSSPFAGGKNTGELFF
TRBJ2-7 | . | TRBV5-1 | . | 15 | TGCGCCAGCAGCTCCTACCCCCACAAGTCCTACGAGCAGTACTTC | CASSSYPHKSYEQYF
TRBJ1-1 | . | TRBV29-1 | . | 14 | TGCAGCGTTGAAGCCCTGACAAAGAACACTGAAGCTTTCTTT | CSVEALTKNTEAFF
TRBJ2-4 | . | TRBV19 | TRBD1 | 17 | TGTGCCAGTAGTATAGACGGACAGGTTCTAGCCAAAAACATTCAGTACTTC | CASSIDGQVLAKNIQYF
TRBJ2-7 | . | TRBV4-2 | . | 14 | TGTGCCAGCAGCCAAGCGGACCAGGTGGGCGAGCAGTACTTC | CASSQADQVGEQYF
TRBJ2-7 | . | TRBV19 | . | 14 | TGTGCCAGTAGCCGCCCTGGCGCTACCTACGAGCAGTACTTC | CASSRPGATYEQYF
TRBJ2-5 | . | TRBV5-4 | . | 15 | TGTGCCAGCAGCCGTTCTGAGGCCTCGGGAGAGACCCAGTACTTC | CASSRSEASGETQYF
TRBJ1-1 | . | TRBV28 | . | 12 | TGTGCCAGCAGTTTGGGGCAAACCGGGGCTTTCTTT | CASSLGQTGAFF
TRBJ2-7 | once | TRBV9 | . | 13 | TGTGCCAGCAGCGGGGGTGCCTCCTACGAGCAGTACTTC | CASSGGASYEQYF
TRBJ1-5 | . | TRBV19 | . | 15 | TGTGCCAGTAGTATAGTCAGGGGACCTAATCAGCCCCAGCATTTT | CASSIVRGPNQPQHF
TRBJ2-1 | . | TRBV2 | TRBD2 | 13 | TGTGCCGGTAGCGGGAGCCTTTCCAATGAGCAGTTCTTC | CAGSGSLSNEQFF
TRBJ2-7 | once | TRBV29-1 | . | 12 | TGCAGTGCAGGAGAGGGGTTTAAGGTGCAGTACTTC | CSAGEGFKVQYF
TRBJ2-7 | . | TRBV18 | . | 15 | TGTGCCAGCTCACCAATTTCCCAGTTATTTTACGAGCAGTACTTC | CASSPISQLFYEQYF
TRBJ2-7 | . | TRBV29-1 | TRBD2 | 17 | TGCAGCGTCAGTAAAAACCGACTAGCGGGACCAGCCTACGAGCAGTACTTC | CSVSKNRLAGPAYEQYF
TRBJ1-1 | once | TRBV6-1 | . | 13 | TGTGCCAGCAGTGACTGGGGGAACACTGAAGCTTTCTTT | CASSDWGNTEAFF
TRBJ2-7 | . | TRBV2 | . | 13 | TGTGCCAGCAGGGGAGGTGGGCAATACGAGCAGTACTTC | CASRGGGQYEQYF
TRBJ2-1 | . | TRBV9 | TRBD2 | 16 | TGTGCCAGCAGCGGTAGCGGGAGTCCGTTCTACAATGAGCAGTTCTTC | CASSGSGSPFYNEQFF
TRBJ2-7 | . | TRBV25-1 | . | 15 | TGTGCCAGCAGTGATTCGGGGATTCTCTCCTACGAGCAGTACTTC | CASSDSGILSYEQYF
TRBJ2-7 | . | TRBV6-5 | TRBD2 | 16 | TGTGCCAGCAGTTACTCGGGACTAGCGGGATCCTACGAGCAGTACTTC | CASSYSGLAGSYEQYF
TRBJ2-7 | . | TRBV10-3 | . | 15 | TGTGCCATCAGTGAGGGCGGTAGCGGAACCTACGAGCAGTACTTC | CAISEGGSGTYEQYF
TRBJ1-5 | . | TRBV28 | . | 12 | TGTGCCAGCAGTCTACTCAATCAGCCCCAGCATTTT | CASSLLNQPQHF
TRBJ2-1 | . | TRBV28 | . | 15 | TGTGCCAGCCACCGTCAACGGAGCTCCTACAATGAGCAGTTCTTC | CASHRQRSSYNEQFF
TRBJ2-3 | . | TRBV5-1 | . | 18 | TGCGCCAGCAGCTTGGTCCGTGACAGTGAGGTGAGGACAGATACGCAGTATTTT | CASSLVRDSEVRTDTQYF
TRBJ2-7 | once | TRBV5-1 | TRBD1 | 17 | TGCGCCAGCAGCCAGACACCCAGACAGGGGGGATCCTACGAGCAGTACTTC | CASSQTPRQGGSYEQYF
TRBJ2-2 | . | TRBV9 | . | 16 | TGTGCCAGCAGCCCCTGGGGCGGGACGAACACCGGGGAGCTGTTTTTT | CASSPWGGTNTGELFF
TRBJ2-3 | . | TRBV4-3 | . | 16 | TGCGCCAGCAGCCAAGATGCAGCGTCTAGCACAGATACGCAGTATTTT | CASSQDAASSTDTQYF
TRBJ1-5 | once | TRBV30 | . | 13 | TGTGCCTGGGGGATGTCTAGCAATCAGCCCCAGCATTTT | CAWGMSSNQPQHF
TRBJ1-2 | . | TRBV28 | . | 16 | TGTGCCAGCAGTTTAGCCGGACAGCCACAGAGCTATGGCTACACCTTC | CASSLAGQPQSYGYTF
TRBJ2-1 | . | TRBV19 | . | 14 | TGTGCCAGTAGTATAGGTCCGATTCACAATGAGCAGTTCTTC | CASSIGPIHNEQFF
TRBJ1-5 | . | TRBV28 | . | 14 | TGTGCCAGCAGCCTCGCGGGATTTGGGCAGCCCCAGCATTTT | CASSLAGFGQPQHF
TRBJ2-5 | once | TRBV9 | . | 15 | TGTGCCAGCAGCGTAGATTCCTACGGCCAAGAGACCCAGTACTTC | CASSVDSYGQETQYF